The 7 T cell receptor beta chains below come from one sample, sequenced in a study of regulatory T cells in long-lasting Graves disease. Construction of the TCR beta libraries employed iRepertoire HTBI primers in conjunction with Arm-PCR of CDR3 regions. TCRdb called the multiplex PCR reads again in MiXCR, with one record for every CDR3 protein. This table holds about 660,000 distinct CDR3 sequences, about 32% found once. Time point described: persistent/refractory GD, antithyroid drugs over 5 years with positive TRAb. The authors made the TCR library using RNA they extracted from PBMCs. This material consisted of peripheral blood mononuclear cells (PBMCs), taken when the disease was refractory, from a patient treated with antithyroid drugs. The receptor source for this set is a female donor with Graves disease.

This clonotype was found a few times. This chain links TRBV3-1 with TRBJ2-7, with TRBD2 matching over 7 bases. The germline V gene encodes CDR1 LGHDT and CDR2 YNNKEL (reference sequence). The CDR3 runs to 14 residues. J was trimmed by 4 bases and V by 1 base; bases with no gene match: 4. The CDR3 loop is CASSQGDYFYEQYF. In DNA, the CDR3 is TGTGCCAGCAGCCAAGGGGACTACTTTTACGAGCAGTACTTC.

This chain links TRBV12-5 with TRBJ1-5; D is ambiguous. Germline V gives CDR1 LGHNT, CDR2 FRNRAP. The CDR3 totals 13 residues. V was shortened by 1 base and J by 7 bases, with 8 bases between the two germline ends. DNA of the CDR3: TGTGCTAGTGGTTTGGCCAGTACCCAGCCCCAGCATTTT. This sequence encodes CASGLASTQPQHF.

This clonotype was picked up one time. CDR3 loop: CASSPGDAETGTQYF. In nucleotides, the CDR3 is TGTGCCAGCTCACCGGGCGACGCGGAAACCGGGACCCAGTACTTC. The chain recombines TRBV28 with TRBJ2-5, with D unresolved. The germline V gene encodes CDR1 MDHEN and CDR2 SYDVKM. This CDR3 is 15 amino acids long. V lost 8 bases to trimming and J lost 7 bases, with 23 bases between them. Complete variable domain (other parts from reference TRBV28 and TRBJ2-5): DVKVTQSSRYLVKRTGEKVFLECVQDMDHENMFWYRQDPGLGLRLIYFSYDVKMKEKGDIPEGYSVSREKKERFSLILESASTNQTSMYLCASSPGDAETGTQYFGPGTRLLVL.

This clonotype was seen repeatedly, ten times or more. CDR3 in DNA: TGTGCCAGCAGCTCGACAGGGCGGGAAGAGACCCAGTACTTC. Protein: CASSSTGREETQYF. This rearrangement joins TRBV5-5 to TRBJ2-5, with TRBD1 matching over 7 bases. Germline-derived CDR1 and CDR2 are SGHKS and YYEKEE (reference sequence). The CDR3 is 14 residues long. J lost 3 bases, V lost 3 bases, and 5 bases had no gene match. Complete variable domain (other parts from reference TRBV5-5 and TRBJ2-5): DAGVTQSPTHLIKTRGQQVTLRCSPISGHKSVSWYQQVLGQGPQFIFQYYEKEERGRGNFPDRFSARQFPNYSSELNVNALLLGDSALYLCASSSTGREETQYFGPGTRLLVL.

The chain employs TRBV11-2 and TRBJ2-1, with 12 bases that match TRBD2. This CDR3 is built from 16 residues. Germline-derived CDR1 and CDR2 are SGHAT and FQNNGV. J was trimmed by 2 bases and V by 5 bases; bases with no gene match: 4. The CDR3 loop reads CASSRRTSGTYNEQFF. Here the CDR3 DNA reads TGTGCCAGCAGCCGTAGGACTAGCGGGACCTACAATGAGCAGTTCTTC.

This clonotype was observed many times. The rearrangement links TRBV29-1 to TRBJ1-2; the D gene is possibly TRBD1 (6 bases). This CDR3 comprises 13 residues. The germline V and J ends were trimmed by 5 bases and 6 bases, with 16 bases remaining between them. Germline lookup yields CDR1 SQVTM and CDR2 ANQGSEA. CDR3 bases: TGCAGCGTTCCCCGGGGGCAGGGAGATGGCTACACCTTC. Protein sequence: CSVPRGQGDGYTF.

This chain joins TRBV11-2 and TRBJ2-5; D is ambiguous. There are 18 residues in the CDR3. Trimming removed 4 bases from V and 10 bases from J, with 31 bases in between. Germline V lookup: CDR1 SGHAT, CDR2 FQNNGV. CDR3 residues: CASSYSLTRDPGWRSQYF. CDR3 in DNA: TGTGCCAGCAGCTACAGCCTGACAAGAGACCCAGGCTGGCGGAGCCAGTACTTC.